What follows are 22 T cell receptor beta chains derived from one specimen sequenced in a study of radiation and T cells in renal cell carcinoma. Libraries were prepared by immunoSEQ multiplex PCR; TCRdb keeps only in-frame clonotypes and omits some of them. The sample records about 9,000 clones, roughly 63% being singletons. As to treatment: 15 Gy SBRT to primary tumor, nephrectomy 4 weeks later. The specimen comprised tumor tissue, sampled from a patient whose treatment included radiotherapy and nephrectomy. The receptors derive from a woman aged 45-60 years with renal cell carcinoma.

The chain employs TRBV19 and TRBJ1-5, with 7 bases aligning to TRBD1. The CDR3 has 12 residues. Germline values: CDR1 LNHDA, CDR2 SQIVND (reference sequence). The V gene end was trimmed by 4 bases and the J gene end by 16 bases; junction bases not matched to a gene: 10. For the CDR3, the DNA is TGTGCCAGTAGTACCGGACAGGTTTATCTTCATTTT. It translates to CASSTGQVYLHF.

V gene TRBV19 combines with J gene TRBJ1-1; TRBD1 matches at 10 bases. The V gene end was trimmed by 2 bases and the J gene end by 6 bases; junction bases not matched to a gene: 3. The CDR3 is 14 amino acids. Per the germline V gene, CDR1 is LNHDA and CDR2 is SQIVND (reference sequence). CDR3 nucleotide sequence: TGTGCCAGTAGTATAAGACAGGGGGCTTCTGAAGCTTTCTTT. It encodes CASSIRQGASEAFF.

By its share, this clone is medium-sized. The CDR3 is CASSLGVQGGSGYTF. The DNA of the CDR3 is TGCGCCAGCAGCTTGGGAGTACAGGGAGGGTCTGGCTACACCTTC. The V and J genes are TRBV5-1 and TRBJ1-2, with D possibly matching TRBD1 (6 bases). The CDR3 runs 15 residues. Trimming shortened V by 0 bases and J by 7 bases, and 16 bases separated the two germline ends. Germline-derived CDR1 and CDR2 are SGHRS and YFSETQ.

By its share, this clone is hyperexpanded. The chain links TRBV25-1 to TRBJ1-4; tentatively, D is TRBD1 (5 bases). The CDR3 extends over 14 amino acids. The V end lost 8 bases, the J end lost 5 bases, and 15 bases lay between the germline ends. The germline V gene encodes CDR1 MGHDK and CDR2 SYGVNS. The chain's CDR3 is CASAGGGGNEKLFF. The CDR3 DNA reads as TGTGCCAGCGCCGGGGGGGGAGGCAATGAAAAACTGTTTTTT.

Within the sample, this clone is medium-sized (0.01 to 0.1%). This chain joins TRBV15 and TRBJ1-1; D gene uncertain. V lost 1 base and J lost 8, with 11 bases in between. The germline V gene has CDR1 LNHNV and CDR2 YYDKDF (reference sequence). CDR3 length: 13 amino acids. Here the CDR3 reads CATSRVSIGEAFF. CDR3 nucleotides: TGTGCCACCAGCAGAGTTTCTATAGGAGAAGCTTTCTTT.

The CDR3 nucleotides read TGTGCCAGCAGCTGGGGCCACGGGTCCTACGAGCAGTACTTC. It encodes CASSWGHGSYEQYF. The chain combines TRBV5-5 with TRBJ2-7; a possible D gene is TRBD1 (5 bases). The CDR3 has 14 amino acids. V lost 3 bases and J 1 base, leaving 11 bases between the germline ends. Germline CDR1 is SGHKS and CDR2 is YYEKEE (reference sequence).

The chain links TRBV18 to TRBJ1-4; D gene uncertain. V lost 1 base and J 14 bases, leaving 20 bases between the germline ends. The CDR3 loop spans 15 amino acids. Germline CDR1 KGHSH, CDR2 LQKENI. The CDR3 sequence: CASSPQVEYDDGLFF. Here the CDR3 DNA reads TGTGCCAGCTCACCACAGGTAGAATACGATGATGGGCTGTTTTTT.

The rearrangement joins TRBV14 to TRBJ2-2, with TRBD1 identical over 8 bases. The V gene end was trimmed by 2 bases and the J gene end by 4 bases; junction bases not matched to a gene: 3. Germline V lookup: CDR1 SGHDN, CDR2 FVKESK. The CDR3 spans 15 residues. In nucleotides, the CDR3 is TGTGCCAGCAGCCAACAGGGGGCAAGCACCGGGGAGCTGTTTTTT. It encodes CASSQQGASTGELFF.

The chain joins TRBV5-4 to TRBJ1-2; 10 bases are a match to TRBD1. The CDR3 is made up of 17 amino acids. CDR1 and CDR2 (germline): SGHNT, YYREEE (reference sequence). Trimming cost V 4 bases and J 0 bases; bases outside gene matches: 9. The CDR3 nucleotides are TGTGCCAGCAGCCCTGGACAGGGGGGAACTTCTAACTATGGCTACACCTTC. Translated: CASSPGQGGTSNYGYTF.

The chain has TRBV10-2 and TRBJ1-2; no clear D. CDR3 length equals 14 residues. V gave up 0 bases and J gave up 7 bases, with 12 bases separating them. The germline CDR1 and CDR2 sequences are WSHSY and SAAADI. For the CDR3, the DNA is TGCGCCAGCAGTGAGTCGTTTGGAAATCTTGGCTACACCTTC. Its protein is CASSESFGNLGYTF.

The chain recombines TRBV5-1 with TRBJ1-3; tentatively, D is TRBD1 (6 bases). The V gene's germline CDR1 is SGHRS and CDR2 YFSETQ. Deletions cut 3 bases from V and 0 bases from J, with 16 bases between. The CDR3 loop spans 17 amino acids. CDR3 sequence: CASSWGQPGDSGNTIYF. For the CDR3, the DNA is TGCGCCAGCAGCTGGGGGCAGCCGGGAGACTCTGGAAACACCATATATTTT.

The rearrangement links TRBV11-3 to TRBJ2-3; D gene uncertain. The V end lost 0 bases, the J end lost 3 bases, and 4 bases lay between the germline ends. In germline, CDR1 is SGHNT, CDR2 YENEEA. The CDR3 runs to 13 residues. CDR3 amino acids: CASSLDGTDTQYF. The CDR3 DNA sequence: TGTGCCAGCAGCTTAGATGGGACAGATACGCAGTATTTT.

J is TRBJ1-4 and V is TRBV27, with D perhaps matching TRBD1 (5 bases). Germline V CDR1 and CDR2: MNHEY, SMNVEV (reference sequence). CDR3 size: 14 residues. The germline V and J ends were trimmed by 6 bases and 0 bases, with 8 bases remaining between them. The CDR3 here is CASRKQATNEKLFF. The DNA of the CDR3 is TGTGCCAGCAGGAAACAGGCAACTAATGAAAAACTGTTTTTT.

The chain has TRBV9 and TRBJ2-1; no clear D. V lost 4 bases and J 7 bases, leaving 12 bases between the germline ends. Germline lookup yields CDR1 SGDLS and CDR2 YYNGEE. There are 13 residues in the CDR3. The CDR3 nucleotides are TGTGCCAGCAGCCAAGCTCCCGGGAATGAGCAGTTCTTC. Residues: CASSQAPGNEQFF.

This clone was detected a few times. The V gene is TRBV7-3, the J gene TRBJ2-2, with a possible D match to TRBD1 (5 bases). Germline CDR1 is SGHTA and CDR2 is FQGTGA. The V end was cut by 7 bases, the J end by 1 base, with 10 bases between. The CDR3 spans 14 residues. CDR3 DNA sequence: TGTGCCAGCAAGGGGTCTGGGAACACCGGGGAGCTGTTTTTT. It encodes CASKGSGNTGELFF. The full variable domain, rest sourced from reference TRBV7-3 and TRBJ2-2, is GAGVSQTPSNKVTEKGKYVELRCDPISGHTALYWYRQSLGQGPEFLIYFQGTGAADDSGLPNDRFFAVRPEGSVSTLKIQRTERGDSAVYLCASKGSGNTGELFFGEGSRLTVL.

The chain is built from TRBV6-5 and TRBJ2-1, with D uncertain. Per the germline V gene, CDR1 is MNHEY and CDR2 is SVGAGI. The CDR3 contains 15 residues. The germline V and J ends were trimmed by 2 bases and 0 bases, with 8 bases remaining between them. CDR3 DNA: TGTGCCAGCAGTTACGAGATGGGCTCCTACAATGAGCAGTTCTTC. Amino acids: CASSYEMGSYNEQFF.

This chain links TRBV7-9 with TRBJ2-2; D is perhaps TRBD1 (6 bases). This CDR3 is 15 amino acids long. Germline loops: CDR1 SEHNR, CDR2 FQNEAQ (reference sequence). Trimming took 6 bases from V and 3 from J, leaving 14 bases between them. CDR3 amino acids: CASSLGTPHTGELFF. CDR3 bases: TGTGCCAGCAGTCTCGGGACACCTCACACCGGGGAGCTGTTTTTT.

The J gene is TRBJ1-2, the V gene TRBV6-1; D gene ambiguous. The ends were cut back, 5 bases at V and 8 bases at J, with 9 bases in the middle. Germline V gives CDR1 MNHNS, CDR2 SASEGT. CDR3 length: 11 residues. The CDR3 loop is CASSTLGGYTF. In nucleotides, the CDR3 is TGTGCCAGCAGTACCTTAGGGGGCTACACCTTC.

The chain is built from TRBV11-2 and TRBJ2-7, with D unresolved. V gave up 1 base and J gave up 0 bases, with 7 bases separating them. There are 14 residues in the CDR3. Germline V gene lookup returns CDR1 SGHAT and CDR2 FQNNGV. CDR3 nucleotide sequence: TGTGCCAGCAGCTTAGCCCACAACTCCTACGAGCAGTACTTC. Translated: CASSLAHNSYEQYF. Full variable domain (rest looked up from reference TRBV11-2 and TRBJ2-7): EAGVAQSPRYKIIEKRQSVAFWCNPISGHATLYWYQQILGQGPKLLIQFQNNGVVDDSQLPKDRFSAERLKGVDSTLKIQPAKLEDSAVYLCASSLAHNSYEQYFGPGTRLTVT.

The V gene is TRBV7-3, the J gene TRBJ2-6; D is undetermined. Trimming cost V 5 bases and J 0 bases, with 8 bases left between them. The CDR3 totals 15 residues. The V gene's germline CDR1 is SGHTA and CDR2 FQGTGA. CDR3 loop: CASSTHSSGANVLTF. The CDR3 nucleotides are TGTGCCAGCAGCACCCATAGCTCTGGGGCCAACGTCCTGACTTTC.

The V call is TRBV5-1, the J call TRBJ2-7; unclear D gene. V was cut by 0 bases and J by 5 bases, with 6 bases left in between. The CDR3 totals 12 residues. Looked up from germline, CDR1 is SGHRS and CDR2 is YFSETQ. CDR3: CASSLGVDEQYF. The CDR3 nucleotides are TGCGCCAGCAGCTTGGGAGTAGACGAGCAGTACTTC.

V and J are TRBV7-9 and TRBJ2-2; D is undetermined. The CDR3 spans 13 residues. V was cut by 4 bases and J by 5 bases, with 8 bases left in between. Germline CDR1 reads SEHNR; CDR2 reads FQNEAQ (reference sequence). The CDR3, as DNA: TGTGCCAGCAGCTACGGTGGGACCGGGGAGCTGTTTTTT. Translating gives CASSYGGTGELFF.